The source of this T cell receptor (beta chain) is a study of blood T cell repertoires in COVID-19. Measured with immunoSEQ multiplex PCR; TCRdb has only the in-frame clones, and not every one. In the table there are 250,000 or so clones, 86% of which are singletons. The CDR3 is 13 residues long. The V and J ends lost 9 bases and 2 bases respectively, with 10 bases between them. CDR1 and CDR2 (germline): LGHNT, FRNRAP. Sample: peripheral blood. This chain uses TRBV12-5 with TRBJ2-2, with a weak D call TRBD2 (5 bases). This sequence was found in a man aged 80 or over with acute or convalescent COVID-19. CDR3 amino acids: CASARDNTGELFF. CDR3 bases: TGTGCTAGCGCCCGGGATAACACCGGGGAGCTGTTTTTT.